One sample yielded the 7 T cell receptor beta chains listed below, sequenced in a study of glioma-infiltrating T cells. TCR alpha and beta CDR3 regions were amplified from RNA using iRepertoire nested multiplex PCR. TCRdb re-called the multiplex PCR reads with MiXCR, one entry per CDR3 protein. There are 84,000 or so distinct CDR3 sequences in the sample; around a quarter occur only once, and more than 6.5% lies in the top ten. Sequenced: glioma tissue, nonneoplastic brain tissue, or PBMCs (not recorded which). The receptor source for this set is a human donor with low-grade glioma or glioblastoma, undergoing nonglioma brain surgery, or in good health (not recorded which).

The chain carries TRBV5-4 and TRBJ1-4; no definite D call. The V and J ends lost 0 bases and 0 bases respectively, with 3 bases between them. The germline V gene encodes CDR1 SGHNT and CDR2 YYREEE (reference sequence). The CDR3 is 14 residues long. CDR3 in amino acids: CASSLGATNEKLFF. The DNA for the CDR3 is TGTGCCAGCAGCTTGGGAGCAACTAATGAAAAACTGTTTTTT. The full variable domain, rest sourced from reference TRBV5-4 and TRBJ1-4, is ETGVTQSPTHLIKTRGQQVTLRCSSQSGHNTVSWYQQALGQGPQFIFQYYREEENGRGNFPPRFSGLQFPNYSSELNVNALELDDSALYLCASSLGATNEKLFFGSGTQLSVL.

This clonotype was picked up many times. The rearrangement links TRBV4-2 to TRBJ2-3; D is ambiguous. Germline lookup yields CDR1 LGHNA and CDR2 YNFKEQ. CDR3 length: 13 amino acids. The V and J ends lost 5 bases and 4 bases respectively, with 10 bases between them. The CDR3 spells CASSSHVSDTQYF. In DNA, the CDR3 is TGTGCCAGCAGCTCCCACGTTTCAGATACGCAGTATTTT.

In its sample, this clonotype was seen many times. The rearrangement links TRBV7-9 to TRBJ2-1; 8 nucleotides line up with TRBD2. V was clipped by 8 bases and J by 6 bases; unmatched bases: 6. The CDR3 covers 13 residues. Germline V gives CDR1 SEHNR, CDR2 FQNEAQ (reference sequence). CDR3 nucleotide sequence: TGTGCCAGCCTTAAACTAGCGGCCAATGAGCAGTTCTTC. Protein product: CASLKLAANEQFF.

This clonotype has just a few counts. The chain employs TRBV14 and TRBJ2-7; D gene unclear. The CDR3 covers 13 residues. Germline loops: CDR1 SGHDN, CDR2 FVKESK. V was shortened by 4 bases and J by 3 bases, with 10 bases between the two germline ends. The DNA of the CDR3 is TGTGCCAGCAGCCCCCATCCGGGCTACGAGCAGTACTTC. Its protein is CASSPHPGYEQYF.

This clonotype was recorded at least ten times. This CDR3 is CASSHLGNTEAFF. The DNA for the CDR3 is TGTGCCAGCAGCCATCTAGGAAACACTGAAGCTTTCTTT. The chain has TRBV3-1 and TRBJ1-1; D gene unclear. Trimming cost V 3 bases and J 2 bases, with 7 bases left between them. Germline V CDR1 and CDR2: LGHDT, YNNKEL (reference sequence). The CDR3 covers 13 residues.

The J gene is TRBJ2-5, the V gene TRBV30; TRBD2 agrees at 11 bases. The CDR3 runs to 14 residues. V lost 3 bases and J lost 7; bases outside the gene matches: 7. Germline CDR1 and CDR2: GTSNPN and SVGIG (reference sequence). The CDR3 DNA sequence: TGTGCCTGGAGCCAACTAGCGGGAGTGGGGACCCAGTACTTC. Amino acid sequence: CAWSQLAGVGTQYF.

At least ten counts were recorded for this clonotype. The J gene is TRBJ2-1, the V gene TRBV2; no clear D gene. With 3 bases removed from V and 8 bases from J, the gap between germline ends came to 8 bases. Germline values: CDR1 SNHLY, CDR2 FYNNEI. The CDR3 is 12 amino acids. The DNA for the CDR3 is TGTGCCAGCAGTGACGGGCGGTATGAGCAGTTCTTC. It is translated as CASSDGRYEQFF.